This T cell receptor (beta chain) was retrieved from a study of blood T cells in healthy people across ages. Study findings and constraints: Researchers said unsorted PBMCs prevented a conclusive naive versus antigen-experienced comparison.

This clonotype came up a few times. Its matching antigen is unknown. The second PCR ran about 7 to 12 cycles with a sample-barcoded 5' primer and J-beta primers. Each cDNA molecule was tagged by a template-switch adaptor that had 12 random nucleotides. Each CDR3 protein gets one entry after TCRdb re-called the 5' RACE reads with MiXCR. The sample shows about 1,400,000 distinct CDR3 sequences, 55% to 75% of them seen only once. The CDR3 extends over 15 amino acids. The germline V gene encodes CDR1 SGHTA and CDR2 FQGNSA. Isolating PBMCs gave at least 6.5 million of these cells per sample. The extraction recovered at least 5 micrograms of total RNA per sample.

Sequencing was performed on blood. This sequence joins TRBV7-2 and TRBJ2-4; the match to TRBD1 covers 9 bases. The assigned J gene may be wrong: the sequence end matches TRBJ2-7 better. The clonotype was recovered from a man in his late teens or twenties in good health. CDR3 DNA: TGTGCCAGCAGCTTAGCCGCGACAGGGGGTTACGAGCAGTACTTC. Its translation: CASSLAATGGYEQYF.